These 2 T cell receptor beta chains came from one sample sequenced in a study of blood T cell repertoires in COVID-19. This table comes from immunoSEQ multiplex PCR, and its TCRdb copy is limited to in-frame clones, with some not included. The sample consists of about 260,000 clones, 70% to 90% of them appearing once. The sequenced material came from PBMCs or T cells enriched from blood (not recorded which). All receptors come from a man aged 45-60 years who had been exposed to COVID-19.

In DNA form, the CDR3 reads TGTGCCAGCAGTCGGGACAGGGTCACTGAAGCTTTCTTT. Amino acid sequence: CASSRDRVTEAFF. The V and J genes are TRBV6-5 and TRBJ1-1; TRBD1 matches at 9 bases. The junction had 2 bases not matched to a gene; V was cut back by 5 bases and J by 4 bases. This CDR3 spans 13 amino acids. From germline, CDR1 is MNHEY and CDR2 SVGAGI.

J is TRBJ2-7 and V is TRBV7-3, with 11 bases fitting TRBD2. The CDR3 contains 15 residues. Unmatched junction bases numbered 5, after V lost 5 bases and J lost 2 bases. The germline CDR1 and CDR2 sequences are SGHTA and FQGTGA. CDR3 bases: TGTGCCAGCAGCGAAACTAGCGGGAGAACCTACGAGCAGTACGTC. This codes for CASSETSGRTYEQYV.